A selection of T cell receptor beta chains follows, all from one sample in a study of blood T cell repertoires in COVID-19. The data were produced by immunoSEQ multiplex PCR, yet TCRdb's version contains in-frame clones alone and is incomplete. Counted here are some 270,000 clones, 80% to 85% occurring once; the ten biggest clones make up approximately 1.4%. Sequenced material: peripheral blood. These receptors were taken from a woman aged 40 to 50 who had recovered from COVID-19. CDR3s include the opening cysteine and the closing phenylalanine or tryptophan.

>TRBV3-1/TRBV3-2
CASGGANSYNEQFF
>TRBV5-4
CASSLVENYGYTF
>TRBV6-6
CASSWLSGDTEAFF
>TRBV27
CASSSLSGTGELFF
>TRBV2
CASSELGTSGPEQYF
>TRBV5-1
CASSPLGDRGPSGANVLTF
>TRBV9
CASSSAPGQGGDGYTF
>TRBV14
CASSHGGTRTQYF
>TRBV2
CASTLRTGDTEAFF
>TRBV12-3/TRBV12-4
CASFHGELFF
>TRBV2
CASRDLGLPETQYF
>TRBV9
CASSVGSGGDTQYF
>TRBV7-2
CASSFREVQETQYF
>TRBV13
CASSLRDTQYF
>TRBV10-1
CASSRGRTDSPLHF
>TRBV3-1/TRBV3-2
CASSPWGQTNTEAFF
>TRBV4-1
CASSRPELGSLSYNEQFF
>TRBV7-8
CASSTYRGTENVSPLHF
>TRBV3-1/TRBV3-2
CASSQGAGVEQFF
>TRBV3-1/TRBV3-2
CASSHWEQGAGELFF
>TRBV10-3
CAISESGGRPSSGGYTF
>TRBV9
CASSVEPSGVRVEQFF
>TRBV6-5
CASGGLSYEQYF
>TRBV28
CASRNRLGSVSYEQYF
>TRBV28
CASSSTAGTLQETQYF
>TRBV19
CASSPNAYEQYF
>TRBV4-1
CASSQERLPTYEQYF
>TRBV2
CASSEARGGRVEQFF
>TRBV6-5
CASSREQLVNSPLHF
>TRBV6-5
CASSYSADYSPLHF
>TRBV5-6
CASSPTGGASEAFF
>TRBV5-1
CASCEGNTGELFF
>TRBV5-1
CASSPQATKNTEAFF
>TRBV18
CASSPRQGDEQYF
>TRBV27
CASRRTGGISGNTIYF
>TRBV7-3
CASSLTKSREAFF
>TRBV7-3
CASSRDSQGIQYF
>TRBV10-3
CAISESGVGAGSRNTIYF
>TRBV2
CASSVTGDGYTF
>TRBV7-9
CASRSPTGNNEQFF
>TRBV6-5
CASTGRLATQYF
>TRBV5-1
CASKTGTPNTEAFF
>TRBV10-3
CAISVEGKVTEAFF
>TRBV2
CASRQQGLGYNEQFF
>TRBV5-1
CASSLIPGQGDGYTF
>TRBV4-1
CASSHNRGRGELFF
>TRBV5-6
CASRARGYNSPLHF
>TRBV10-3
CAISESEGVNTEAFF
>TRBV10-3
CAISETGVFYEQYF
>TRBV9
CASSEGPGEQYF
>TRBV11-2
CASTPTDYEQYF
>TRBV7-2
CASTSSHGGAPYYGYTF
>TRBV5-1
CASSSLPYDTIRYEQYF